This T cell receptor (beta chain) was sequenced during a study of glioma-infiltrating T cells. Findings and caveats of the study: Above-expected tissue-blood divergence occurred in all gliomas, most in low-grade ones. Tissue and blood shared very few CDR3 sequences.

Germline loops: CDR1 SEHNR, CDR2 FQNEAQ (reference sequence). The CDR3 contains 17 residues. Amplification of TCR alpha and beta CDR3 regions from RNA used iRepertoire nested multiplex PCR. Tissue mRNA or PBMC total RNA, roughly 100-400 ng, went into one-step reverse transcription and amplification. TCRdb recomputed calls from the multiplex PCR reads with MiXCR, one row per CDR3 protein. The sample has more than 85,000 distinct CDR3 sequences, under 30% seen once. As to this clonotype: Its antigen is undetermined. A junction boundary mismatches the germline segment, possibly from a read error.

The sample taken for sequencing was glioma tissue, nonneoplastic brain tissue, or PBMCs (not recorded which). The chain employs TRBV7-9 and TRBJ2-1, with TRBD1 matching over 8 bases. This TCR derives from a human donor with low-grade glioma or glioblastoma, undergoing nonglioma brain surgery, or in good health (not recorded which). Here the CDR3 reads CASGFQAGGVIYNKQFF. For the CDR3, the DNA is TGTGCCAGCGGCTTTCAGGCAGGGGGCGTTATTTACAATAAGCAGTTCTTC.